Listed here is a single TCR beta chain. Antigen specificity is unknown. Germline V gene lookup returns CDR1 KGHSH and CDR2 LQKENI. The CDR3 has 17 residues. V shed 4 bases, J shed 6 bases, and the junction held 12 bases outside the gene matches. TCRdb independently ran MiXCR on the RT-PCR reads; one entry per CDR3 protein. The top ten hold approximately 11% of the sample, which has a few hundred thousand distinct CDR3 sequences, 11% seen once. This record comes from a study of response to subunit inactivated influenza vaccine. Study results and limitations: Each seasonal flu vaccination may recruit only limited new T cells, authors suggested.

The same sample was also studied in work on T cells expressing NK-cell markers. As that report states: Researchers built TCR beta cDNA using 5'RACE template switching with UMIs.

The chain uses TRBV18 and TRBJ2-3; 11 positions agree with TRBD1. Sequences were derived from PBMCs from blood, sampled on the day of vaccination. The source of this sequence is a man aged 50-60 years who received an inactivated influenza vaccine. CDR3 residues: CASSLSEGTGGLDTQYF. CDR3 DNA: TGTGCCAGCTCACTATCGGAAGGGACAGGGGGACTGGATACGCAGTATTTT.